This TCR beta chain derives from a study of PD-1 blockade in classical Hodgkin lymphoma. Study conclusions and caveats: With CD4+ cells, TCR diversity rose significantly by C4D1, but not with CD8+ cells. Sources of repertoire differences remain undefined, possibly disease activity or prior therapy.

Assay used: immunoSEQ multiplex PCR; TCRdb lists only in-frame clones, some missing. Of approximately 60,000 clones in the sample, around 88% were seen once. Every patient had relapsed following autologous stem cell transplantation, and cohorts differed in brentuximab vedotin exposure. This CDR3 contains 13 residues. V shed 6 bases and J shed 1 base, with 10 bases lying between them. From germline, CDR1 is ENHRY and CDR2 SYGVKD. As to this clone: The antigen is undetermined.

The sequencing used peripheral blood mononuclear cells (PBMCs), collected at baseline. V is TRBV10-3 and J is TRBJ2-7; D possibly corresponds to TRBD1 (7 bases). This TCR derives from a human donor with classical Hodgkin lymphoma. CDR3: CAISAGQSYEQYF. The CDR3 region has the DNA TGTGCCATCAGCGCGGGACAGTCCTACGAGCAGTACTTC.